This T cell receptor (beta chain) is drawn from a study of blood T cell repertoires in COVID-19. As for the study in general: The study drew acute and convalescent COVID-19 samples from the United States, Italy and Spain. Sources were T cells, B-cell-depleted T cells, or PBMCs; the material itself was cDNA or gDNA.

The V and J ends lost 0 bases and 3 bases, in that order; junction bases with no gene match: 4. The CDR3 has 15 amino acids. Germline V gene data show CDR1 as LNHNV and CDR2 as YYDKDF (reference sequence). Authors' analysis steps: Estimation of nucleated cell counts relied on the amplification of reference gene primers. Measured with immunoSEQ multiplex PCR; TCRdb has only the in-frame clones, and not every one. V, J and clone size were drawn from that table, and D and trimming were deduced from the DNA. The sample has about 130,000 clones; around 78% are singletons. This receptor was identified in a human donor in a cohort sampled during active COVID-19. Sequenced sample: peripheral blood. The V call is TRBV15, the J call TRBJ2-7, with TRBD2 matching over 8 bases. The CDR3: CATSRERLANYEQYF. The DNA of the CDR3 is TGTGCCACCAGCAGAGAGCGACTAGCGAACTACGAGCAGTACTTC. Full variable domain (outside the CDR3, taken from reference TRBV15 and TRBJ2-7): DAMVIQNPRYQVTQFGKPVTLSCSQTLNHNVMYWYQQKSSQAPKLLFHYYDKDFNNEADTPDNFQSRRPNTSFCFLDIRSPGLGDTAMYLCATSRERLANYEQYFGPGTRLTVT.